The source of this T cell receptor beta chain is a study of response to subunit inactivated influenza vaccine. Study-wide results and limits: Researchers suggested that each seasonal influenza vaccination recruits few new T cells.

Germline lookup yields CDR1 MDHEN and CDR2 SYDVKM. The CDR3 loop spans 15 amino acids. V shed 1 base, J shed 4 bases, and the junction held 4 bases outside the gene matches. TCRdb called the RT-PCR reads again in MiXCR, with one record for every CDR3 protein. The table has approximately 680,000 distinct CDR3 sequences, 15% to 19% seen once. Comments on this clonotype: No antigen is known for it.

This material consisted of PBMCs from blood, taken less than 13 days after vaccination. The chain uses TRBV28 and TRBJ1-5; the match to TRBD1 covers 7 bases. This TCR came from a man over 45 who received an inactivated influenza vaccine. The CDR3 loop reads CASSLSDRMNQPQHF. The CDR3 nucleotides read TGTGCCAGCAGTTTATCGGACAGGATGAATCAGCCCCAGCATTTT.